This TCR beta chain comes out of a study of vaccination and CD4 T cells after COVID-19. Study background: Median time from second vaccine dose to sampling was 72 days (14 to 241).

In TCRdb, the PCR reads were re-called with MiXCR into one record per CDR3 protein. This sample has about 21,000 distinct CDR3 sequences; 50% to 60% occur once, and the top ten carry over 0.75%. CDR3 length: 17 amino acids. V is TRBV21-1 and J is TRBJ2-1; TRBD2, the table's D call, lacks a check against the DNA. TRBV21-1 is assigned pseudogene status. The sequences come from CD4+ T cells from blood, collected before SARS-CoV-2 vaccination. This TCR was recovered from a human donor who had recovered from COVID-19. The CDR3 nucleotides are TGTGCCAGCAGCGCCCTACCTAGCGTAGCGTCCTACAATGAGCAGTTCTTC. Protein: CASSALPSVASYNEQFF.